This T cell receptor beta chain is drawn from a study of CXCR3-negative and CXCR3-positive naive CD8 T cells. The sorter processed each CD8+ T cell subset in triplicate at roughly 300,000 cells apiece. The CDR3 is made up of 13 amino acids. Germline CDR1 is SQVTM and CDR2 is ANQGSEA. TRB cDNA libraries were made by UMI-labeled 5' RACE. TCRdb re-called the 5' RACE reads and catalogs CDR3 proteins one per entry, DNA excluded. This repertoire comprises 35,000 to 40,000 distinct CDR3 sequences; its ten largest clones make up around 15%. Comments on this clonotype: Its antigen is not known.

Broader study findings: The study found CXCR3 expression partially decreased after cryopreservation and ran most assays on fresh PBMCs. Memory CD8+ cells had much lower diversity, and both naive subsets had comparably high diversity.

The chain carries TRBV29-1 and TRBJ2-7; TCRdb lists TRBD2, though no DNA is available to test this call. The source of this sequence is a human donor in good health. Some clones in this sample may be carry-over from other donors' samples. The sequenced sample was memory CD8+ T cells from blood. The CDR3 is CSVERERPYEQYF.